These T cell receptor beta chains were read from a single sample in a study of T cell responses to AZD1222 COVID-19 vaccine. TCRdb's table, derived via immunoSEQ multiplex PCR, lists solely in-frame clones and lacks some. This table holds 120,000 to 150,000 clones, 91% found once. The sample in question was peripheral blood, obtained on day 0 of AZD1222 vaccination. These receptors all stem from an adult in good health. The CDR3 runs from the conserved cysteine through the conserved F or W. D genes are given only for firm matches. The size of a clone is reported for some rows only, either as once, few or many, or as a class for expanded clones.

TRBV23-1	NA	NA	TRBJ1-1	CASSQRPPRYTEAFF	TGCGCCAGCAGTCAAAGGCCCCCCCGGTACACTGAAGCTTTCTTT
TRBV15	NA	NA	TRBJ2-7	CATSRDYGEQYF	TGTGCCACCAGCAGAGATTACGGCGAGCAGTACTTC
TRBV28	NA	TRBD1	TRBJ2-1	CASTPADRGSYNEQFF	TGTGCCAGCACCCCCGCGGACAGGGGATCCTACAATGAGCAGTTCTTC
TRBV9	NA	NA	TRBJ1-4	CASSVEGGLGGSEKLFF	TGTGCCAGCAGCGTGGAGGGGGGGCTAGGTGGAAGTGAAAAACTGTTTTTT
TRBV29-1	once	NA	TRBJ2-2	CSVGLERSLFPGELFF	TGCAGCGTGGGGCTAGAGAGATCTTTGTTCCCCGGGGAGCTGTTTTTT
TRBV28	NA	NA	TRBJ1-4	CASSPTNSQGSEKLFF	TGTGCCAGCAGTCCCACTAACTCGCAGGGAAGTGAAAAACTGTTTTTT
TRBV7-6	NA	NA	TRBJ2-7	CASSLYPTTRGLAYEQYF	TGTGCCAGCAGCTTATACCCTACGACCCGGGGATTAGCGTACGAGCAGTACTTC
TRBV5-1	NA	NA	TRBJ2-3	CASSPIKERTFTDTQYF	TGCGCCAGCAGCCCAATAAAAGAACGGACCTTCACAGATACGCAGTATTTT
TRBV29-1	NA	NA	TRBJ2-5	CSVGYIVGGGGETQYF	TGCAGCGTTGGGTACATCGTCGGAGGAGGTGGAGAGACCCAGTACTTC
TRBV12-3/TRBV12-4	few	TRBD2	TRBJ2-3	CASSPRGVVTYF	TGTGCCAGCAGCCCCCGGGGGGTAGTTACGTATTTT
TRBV19	few	NA	TRBJ1-2	CASSLGQLNYGYTF	TGTGCCAGTAGTTTAGGGCAGCTTAACTATGGCTACACCTTC
TRBV4-3	NA	NA	TRBJ2-3	CASSPYTGTDTQYF	TGCGCCAGCAGCCCATACACGGGCACAGATACGCAGTATTTT
TRBV19	NA	TRBD2	TRBJ2-5	CASRSRSGGPGETQYF	TGTGCCAGTAGATCCCGGAGCGGGGGGCCGGGAGAGACCCAGTACTTC
TRBV6-5	NA	NA	TRBJ1-5	CASSYKIGAGQPQHF	TGTGCCAGCAGTTACAAGATCGGAGCTGGGCAGCCCCAGCATTTT
TRBV5-4	NA	NA	TRBJ2-5	CASSPGLQETQYF	TGTGCCAGCAGCCCTGGACTCCAAGAGACCCAGTACTTC
TRBV7-9	NA	TRBD2	TRBJ2-1	CASSRSGNSYNEQFF	TGTGCCAGCAGCCGCAGCGGGAACTCCTACAATGAGCAGTTCTTC
TRBV28	NA	TRBD1	TRBJ1-5	CASSLITPADRGDQPQHF	TGTGCCAGCAGTTTAATTACCCCCGCGGACAGGGGGGATCAGCCCCAGCATTTT
TRBV6-1	once	NA	TRBJ2-7	CASSEALGDYEQYF	TGTGCCAGCAGTGAAGCTTTGGGGGACTACGAGCAGTACTTC
TRBV24-1	few	TRBD2	TRBJ2-1	CATSTRGGGSYNEQFF	TGTGCCACCAGTACTCGGGGGGGCGGCTCCTACAATGAGCAGTTCTTC
TRBV6-1	NA	NA	TRBJ1-1	CASSEGRVTEAFF	TGTGCCAGCAGTGAAGGCCGCGTGACTGAAGCTTTCTTT
TRBV19	NA	NA	TRBJ1-4	CASRRGTTGEKLFF	TGTGCCAGTAGAAGAGGGACAACTGGCGAAAAACTGTTTTTT
TRBV14	NA	NA	TRBJ1-2	CASSQWGKVDYGYTF	TGTGCCAGCAGCCAATGGGGGAAGGTTGACTATGGCTACACCTTC
TRBV7-6	NA	NA	TRBJ2-7	CASSLSSGAISSYEQYF	TGTGCCAGCAGCTTAAGTTCAGGGGCGATCTCGTCCTACGAGCAGTACTTC
TRBV11-3	once	NA	TRBJ2-7	CASSPRSSGIIELGRNEQYF	TGTGCCAGCAGCCCCCGATCTTCAGGGATCATAGAATTGGGCCGGAACGAGCAGTACTTC
TRBV19	NA	NA	TRBJ1-2	CASIMSGDRYGYTF	TGTGCCAGTATTATGTCCGGGGATCGCTATGGCTACACCTTC
TRBV10-3	few	TRBD1	TRBJ1-4	CAIQGQTNEKLFF	TGTGCCATCCAGGGACAGACTAATGAAAAACTGTTTTTT
TRBV5-8	NA	NA	TRBJ2-2	CASSMRTVNTGELFF	TGTGCCAGCAGCATGAGGACGGTGAACACCGGGGAGCTGTTTTTT
TRBV5-1	NA	NA	TRBJ1-4	CASSLGAGGNEKLFF	TGCGCCAGCAGCTTGGGAGCAGGCGGAAATGAAAAACTGTTTTTT
TRBV19	NA	NA	TRBJ1-4	CASMPSPGRSNEKLFF	TGTGCCAGTATGCCCTCTCCGGGACGCTCGAATGAAAAACTGTTTTTT
TRBV9	NA	NA	TRBJ2-3	CASSVLDTDTQYF	TGTGCCAGCAGCGTTCTAGACACAGATACGCAGTATTTT
TRBV7-9	NA	NA	TRBJ2-7	CASNHLPGTTEQYF	TGTGCCAGCAACCACTTACCGGGAACGACTGAGCAGTACTTC
TRBV6-5	NA	NA	TRBJ1-6	CASSYLVGGESPLHF	TGTGCCAGCAGTTACCTCGTTGGCGGGGAATCACCCCTCCACTTT
TRBV6-5	NA	NA	TRBJ1-1	CASSPRLGAYTEAFF	TGTGCCAGCAGTCCCCGCCTGGGCGCATACACTGAAGCTTTCTTT
TRBV7-9	NA	NA	TRBJ1-6	CASSLALAVGMSYNSPLHF	TGTGCCAGCAGCTTAGCGCTGGCGGTAGGGATGTCCTATAATTCACCCCTCCACTTT
TRBV7-8	NA	TRBD2	TRBJ2-3	CATQREGDRDTQYF	TGTGCCACTCAGCGGGAGGGGGATCGGGATACGCAGTATTTT
TRBV9	NA	TRBD2	TRBJ2-5	CASSGSAGGQETQYF	TGTGCCAGCAGCGGGTCAGCGGGAGGTCAAGAGACCCAGTACTTC
TRBV5-1	NA	TRBD2	TRBJ2-1	CASSSTSGGARDEQFF	TGCGCCAGCAGCTCGACTAGCGGGGGGGCCAGGGATGAGCAGTTCTTC
TRBV6-2/TRBV6-3	NA	NA	TRBJ2-1	CASSRGGEQFF	TGTGCCAGCAGTCGAGGGGGTGAGCAGTTCTTC
TRBV6-5	NA	TRBD2	TRBJ2-7	CASSRLAGDEQYF	TGTGCCAGCAGCCGACTAGCGGGAGACGAGCAGTACTTC
TRBV7-3	once	TRBD2	TRBJ2-1	CASSQTSLSFLYNEQFF	TGTGCCAGCAGCCAGACTAGCCTCTCTTTCTTGTACAATGAGCAGTTCTTC
TRBV6-1	NA	NA	TRBJ1-3	CASSEGMGDGGNTIYF	TGTGCCAGCAGTGAAGGTATGGGGGACGGCGGAAACACCATATATTTT
TRBV2	NA	NA	TRBJ2-2	CASKPRTADTGELFF	TGTGCCAGCAAGCCGAGGACGGCGGACACCGGGGAGCTGTTTTTT
TRBV5-1	NA	TRBD1	TRBJ2-7	CASSLGQGGNEQYF	TGCGCCAGCAGCTTGGGACAGGGGGGCAACGAGCAGTACTTC
TRBV7-9	NA	NA	TRBJ1-2	CASTLAVGAGLNYGYTF	TGTGCCAGCACCCTCGCCGTAGGAGCGGGTCTAAACTATGGCTACACCTTC
TRBV6-2/TRBV6-3	NA	NA	TRBJ2-3	CASSYAQGTDYASTDTQYF	TGTGCCAGCAGTTACGCTCAAGGAACGGACTACGCTAGCACAGATACGCAGTATTTT
TRBV6-2/TRBV6-3	NA	NA	TRBJ1-5	CASSLRARGINQPQHF	TGTGCCAGCAGTCTCCGGGCCCGAGGGATCAATCAGCCCCAGCATTTT
TRBV5-1	NA	NA	TRBJ1-1	CASSAGQNTEAFF	TGCGCCAGCAGCGCGGGACAGAACACTGAAGCTTTCTTT
TRBV21-1	NA	NA	TRBJ2-1	CASSKRVSSPYLRDEQFF	TGTGCCAGCAGCAAAAGGGTGAGTAGCCCATATCTTCGCGATGAGCAGTTCTTC
TRBV5-1	once	NA	TRBJ1-3	CASSPWGANSGNTIYF	TGCGCCAGCAGCCCTTGGGGGGCCAACTCTGGAAACACCATATATTTT
TRBV11-3	NA	NA	TRBJ2-2	CASSLGLARSGELFF	TGTGCCAGCAGCTTAGGTCTAGCGCGGTCCGGGGAGCTGTTTTTT
TRBV5-1	NA	NA	TRBJ2-1	CASSPPKSYNEQFF	TGCGCCAGCAGCCCTCCGAAGTCCTACAATGAGCAGTTCTTC
TRBV9	few	TRBD1	TRBJ2-2	CASSVPRDSLVRGELFF	TGTGCCAGCAGCGTCCCCAGGGACAGCCTAGTAAGAGGGGAGCTGTTTTTT